Here is one T cell receptor beta chain with its context. Its specificity is unknown. The PCR contained 60 Vbeta and 13 Jbeta primers. Generated by immunoSEQ multiplex PCR, the TCRdb table keeps only in-frame clones and is missing some. The data contain about 170,000 clones, roughly 75% of them singletons. This sample was included in a study of cytomegalovirus exposure and HLA in healthy donors. As for the study in general: A prior analysis found 117 million unique TCR beta sequences from approximately 190 million T cells. Early released data had around 88 million unique TCRs, all coming from HLA-typed donors. General study results and limits: In a later analysis, approximately 15,000 TCR beta sequences were associated with HLA alleles at 0.05 false discovery rate. In a later analysis, TCR beta V- and J-gene trimming showed a link to a missense DCLRE1C variant.

V lost 5 bases, J lost 3 bases, and 13 bases lay in between. CDR1 is SGHTA, CDR2 FQGNSA, per germline. The CDR3 extends over 14 amino acids. The chain carries TRBV7-2 and TRBJ1-1; D ambiguous. The sample comprised PBMCs. The source of this sequence is a woman aged 50 to 65 in good health and CMV-seropositive. The CDR3 reads CASSPPWRDTEAFF. Written as DNA, the CDR3 is TGTGCCAGCAGCCCTCCCTGGAGGGACACTGAAGCTTTCTTT.